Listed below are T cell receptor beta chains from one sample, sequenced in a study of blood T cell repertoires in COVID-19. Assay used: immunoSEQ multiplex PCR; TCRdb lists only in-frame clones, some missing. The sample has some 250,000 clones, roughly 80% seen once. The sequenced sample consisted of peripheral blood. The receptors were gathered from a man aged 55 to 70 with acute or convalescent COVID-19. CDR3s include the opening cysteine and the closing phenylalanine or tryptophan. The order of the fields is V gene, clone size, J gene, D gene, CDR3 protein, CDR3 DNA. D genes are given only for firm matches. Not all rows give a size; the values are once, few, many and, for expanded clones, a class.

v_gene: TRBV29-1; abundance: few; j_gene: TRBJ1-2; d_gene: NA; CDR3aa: CSVRDSGGYTF; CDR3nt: TGCAGCGTCAGAGACTCGGGTGGCTACACCTTC
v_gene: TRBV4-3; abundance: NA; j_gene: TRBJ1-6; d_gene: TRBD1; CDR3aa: CASSQDGQGGSPLHF; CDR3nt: TGCGCCAGCAGCCAAGATGGGCAGGGGGGTTCACCCCTCCACTTT
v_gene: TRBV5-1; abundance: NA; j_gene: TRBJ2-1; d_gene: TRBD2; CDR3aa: CASSTSLAGGMRNEQFF; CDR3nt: TGCGCCAGCAGCACCTCTTTAGCGGGGGGGATGCGCAATGAGCAGTTCTTC
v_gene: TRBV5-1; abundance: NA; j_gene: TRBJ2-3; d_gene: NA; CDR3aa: CASSLSIGLDTDTQYF; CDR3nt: TGCGCCAGCAGCTTGAGTATCGGGTTAGACACAGATACGCAGTATTTT
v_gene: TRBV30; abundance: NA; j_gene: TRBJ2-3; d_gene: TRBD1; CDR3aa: CAWRMTGGTDTQYF; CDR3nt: TGTGCCTGGAGGATGACAGGGGGGACAGATACGCAGTATTTT
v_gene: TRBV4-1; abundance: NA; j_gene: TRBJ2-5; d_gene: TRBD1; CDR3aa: CASSRGTGQGGETQYF; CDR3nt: TGCGCCAGCAGCCGGGGGACGGGACAGGGTGGGGAGACCCAGTACTTC
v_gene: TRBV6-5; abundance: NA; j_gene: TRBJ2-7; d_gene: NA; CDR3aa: CASSYTSPTRGEQYF; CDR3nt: TGTGCCAGCAGTTACACGTCACCAACCCGGGGCGAGCAGTACTTC
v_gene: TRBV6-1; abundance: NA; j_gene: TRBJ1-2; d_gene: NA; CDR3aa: CASSEDILLYGYTF; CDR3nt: TGTGCCAGCAGTGAAGACATCCTCCTCTATGGCTACACCTTC
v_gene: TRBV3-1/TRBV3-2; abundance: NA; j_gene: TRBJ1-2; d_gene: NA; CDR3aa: CASSHRQYLDYGYTF; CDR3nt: TGTGCCAGCAGCCACAGACAGTACCTCGACTATGGCTACACCTTC
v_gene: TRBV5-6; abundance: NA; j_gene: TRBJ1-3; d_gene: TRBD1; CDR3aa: CASSLASGGIGNTIYF; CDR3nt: TGTGCCAGCAGCTTGGCATCAGGGGGTATTGGAAACACCATATATTTT
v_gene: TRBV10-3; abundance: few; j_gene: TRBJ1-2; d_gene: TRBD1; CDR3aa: CAISEKGQGSSTF; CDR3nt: TGTGCCATCAGTGAAAAGGGACAGGGGTCGTCCACCTTC
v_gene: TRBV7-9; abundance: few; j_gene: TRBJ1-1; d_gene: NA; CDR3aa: CASNVEGVNTEAFF; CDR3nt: TGTGCCAGCAATGTGGAGGGAGTGAACACTGAAGCTTTCTTT
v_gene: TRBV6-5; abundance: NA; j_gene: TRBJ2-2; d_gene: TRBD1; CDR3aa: CASSYGQGAVGELFF; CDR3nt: TGTGCCAGCAGTTACGGACAGGGGGCGGTCGGGGAGCTGTTTTTT
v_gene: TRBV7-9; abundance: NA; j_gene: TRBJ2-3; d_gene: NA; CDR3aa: CASWGEADTQYF; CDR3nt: TGTGCCAGCTGGGGGGAGGCAGATACGCAGTATTTT
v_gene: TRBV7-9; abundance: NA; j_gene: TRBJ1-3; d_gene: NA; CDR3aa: CASSAGYSGNTIYF; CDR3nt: TGTGCCAGCAGCGCCGGTTACTCTGGAAACACCATATATTTT
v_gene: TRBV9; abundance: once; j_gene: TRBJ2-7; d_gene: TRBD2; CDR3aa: CASSVGVAGSNYEQYF; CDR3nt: TGTGCCAGCAGCGTAGGGGTAGCGGGGTCCAACTACGAGCAGTACTTC
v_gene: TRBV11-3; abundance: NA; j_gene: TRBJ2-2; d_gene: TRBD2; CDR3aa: CASSLTLGLAVNTGELFF; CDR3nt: TGTGCCAGCAGCTTAACCCTCGGACTAGCGGTTAACACCGGGGAGCTGTTTTTT
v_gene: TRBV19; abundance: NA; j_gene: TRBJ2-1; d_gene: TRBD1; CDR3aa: CASSARDRGSSYNEQFF; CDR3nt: TGTGCCAGTAGTGCTCGGGACAGGGGGTCTTCGTACAATGAGCAGTTCTTC
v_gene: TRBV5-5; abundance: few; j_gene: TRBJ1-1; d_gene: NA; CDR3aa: CASSLFNLMNTEAFF; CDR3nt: TGTGCCAGCAGCCTCTTTAATTTAATGAACACTGAAGCTTTCTTT
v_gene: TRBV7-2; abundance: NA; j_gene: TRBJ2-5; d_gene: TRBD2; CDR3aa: CASRRGTSGAEYF; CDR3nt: TGTGCCAGCAGGAGGGGGACTAGCGGGGCCGAGTACTTC
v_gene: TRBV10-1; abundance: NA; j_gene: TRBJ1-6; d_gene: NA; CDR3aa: CASSESRGGWNNSPLHF; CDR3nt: TGCGCCAGCAGTGAGTCAAGGGGAGGGTGGAATAATTCACCCCTCCACTTT
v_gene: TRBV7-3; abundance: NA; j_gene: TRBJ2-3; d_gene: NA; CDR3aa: CASSLTLTRGDTQYF; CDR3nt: TGTGCCAGCAGCTTAACGTTAACGAGGGGGGATACGCAGTATTTT
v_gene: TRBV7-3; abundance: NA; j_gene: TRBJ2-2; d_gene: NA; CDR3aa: CASSLTPYTGELFF; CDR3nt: TGTGCCAGCAGCTTAACCCCCTACACCGGGGAGCTGTTTTTT
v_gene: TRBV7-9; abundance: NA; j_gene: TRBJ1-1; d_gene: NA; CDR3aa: CASSFGREKRRF; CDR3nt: TGTGCCAGCAGCTTCGGCAGAGAGAAGCGGCGCTTT
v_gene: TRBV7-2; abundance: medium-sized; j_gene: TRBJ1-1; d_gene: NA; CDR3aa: CASSLEVEAEAFF; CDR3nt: TGTGCCAGCAGCTTAGAGGTAGAGGCTGAAGCTTTCTTT
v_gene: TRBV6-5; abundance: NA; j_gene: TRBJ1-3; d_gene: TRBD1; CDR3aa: CASSSTGDSGNTIYF; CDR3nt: TGTGCCAGCAGCTCCACAGGGGACTCTGGAAACACCATATATTTT
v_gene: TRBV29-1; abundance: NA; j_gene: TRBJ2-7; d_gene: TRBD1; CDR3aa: CSAAGQGPYEQYF; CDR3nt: TGCAGCGCAGCGGGACAGGGCCCCTACGAGCAGTACTTC
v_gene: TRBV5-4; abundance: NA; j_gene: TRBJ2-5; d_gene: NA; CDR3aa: CASSLSLVVGETQYF; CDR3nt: TGTGCCAGCAGCCTCTCACTAGTGGTTGGAGAGACCCAGTACTTC
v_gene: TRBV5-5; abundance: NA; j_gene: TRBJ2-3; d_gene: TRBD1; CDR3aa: CASSGTGADTQYF; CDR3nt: TGTGCCAGCAGCGGGACAGGGGCGGATACGCAGTATTTT
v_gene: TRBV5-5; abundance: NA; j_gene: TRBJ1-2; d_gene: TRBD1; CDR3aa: CASSLDGTGRGGYTF; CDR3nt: TGTGCCAGCAGCTTAGATGGGACAGGGAGAGGTGGCTACACCTTC
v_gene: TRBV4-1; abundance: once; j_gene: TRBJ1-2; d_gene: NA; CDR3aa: CASSQVLRSYGYTF; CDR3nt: TGCGCCAGCAGCCAAGTTTTGAGGTCCTATGGCTACACCTTC
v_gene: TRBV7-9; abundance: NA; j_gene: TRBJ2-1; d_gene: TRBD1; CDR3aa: CASSLEGGGNEQFF; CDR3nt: TGTGCCAGCAGCTTAGAAGGGGGCGGGAATGAGCAGTTCTTC
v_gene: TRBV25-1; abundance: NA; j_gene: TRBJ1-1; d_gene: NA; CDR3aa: CASSDGWATVEAFF; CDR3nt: TGTGCCAGCAGTGACGGCTGGGCAACCGTGGAAGCTTTCTTT